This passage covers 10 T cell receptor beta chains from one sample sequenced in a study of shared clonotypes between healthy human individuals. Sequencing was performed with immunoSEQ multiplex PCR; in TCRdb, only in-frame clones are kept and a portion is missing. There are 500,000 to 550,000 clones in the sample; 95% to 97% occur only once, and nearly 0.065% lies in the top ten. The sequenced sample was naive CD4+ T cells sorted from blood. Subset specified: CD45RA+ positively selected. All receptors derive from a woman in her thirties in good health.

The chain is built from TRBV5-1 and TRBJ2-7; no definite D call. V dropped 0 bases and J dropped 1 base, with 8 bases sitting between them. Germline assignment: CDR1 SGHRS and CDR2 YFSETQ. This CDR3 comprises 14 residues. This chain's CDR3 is CASSLASLSYEQYF. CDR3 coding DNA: TGCGCCAGCAGCTTGGCCTCTCTTTCCTACGAGCAGTACTTC.

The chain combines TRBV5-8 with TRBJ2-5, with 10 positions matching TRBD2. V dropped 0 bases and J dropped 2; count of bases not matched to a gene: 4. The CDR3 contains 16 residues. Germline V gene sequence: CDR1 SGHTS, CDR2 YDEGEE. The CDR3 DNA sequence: TGTGCCAGCAGCTTGGGGATTAGCGGGGGGCAAGAGACCCAGTACTTC. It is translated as CASSLGISGGQETQYF.

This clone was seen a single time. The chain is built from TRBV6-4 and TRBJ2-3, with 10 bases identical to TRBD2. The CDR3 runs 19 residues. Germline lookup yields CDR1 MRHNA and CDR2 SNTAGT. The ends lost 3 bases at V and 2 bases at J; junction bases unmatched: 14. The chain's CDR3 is CASSEIGLAGATNTDTQYF. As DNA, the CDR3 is TGTGCCAGCAGTGAAATTGGCCTAGCGGGAGCGACAAACACAGATACGCAGTATTTT.

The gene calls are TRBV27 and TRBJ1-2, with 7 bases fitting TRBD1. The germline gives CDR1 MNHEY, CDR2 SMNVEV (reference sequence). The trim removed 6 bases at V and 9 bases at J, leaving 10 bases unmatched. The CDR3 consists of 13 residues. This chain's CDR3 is CASRTKQGWSYTF. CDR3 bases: TGTGCCAGCAGAACAAAACAGGGGTGGAGCTACACCTTC.

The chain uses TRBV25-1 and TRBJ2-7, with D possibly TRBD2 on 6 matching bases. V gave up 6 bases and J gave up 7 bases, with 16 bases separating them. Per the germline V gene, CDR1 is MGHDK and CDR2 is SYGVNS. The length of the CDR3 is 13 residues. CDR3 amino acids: CASSLRGGKEQYF. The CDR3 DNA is TGTGCCAGCAGCCTAAGGGGAGGAAAGGAGCAGTACTTC.

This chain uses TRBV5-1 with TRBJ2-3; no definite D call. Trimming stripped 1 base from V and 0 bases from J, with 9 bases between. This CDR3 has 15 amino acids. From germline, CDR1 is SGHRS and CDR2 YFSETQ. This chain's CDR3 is CASSLPLVSTDTQYF. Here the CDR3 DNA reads TGCGCCAGCAGCTTGCCCCTGGTGAGCACAGATACGCAGTATTTT.

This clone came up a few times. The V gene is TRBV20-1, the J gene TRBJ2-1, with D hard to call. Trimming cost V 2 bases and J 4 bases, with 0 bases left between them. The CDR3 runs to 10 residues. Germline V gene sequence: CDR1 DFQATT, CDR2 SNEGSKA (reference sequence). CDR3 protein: CSARYNEQFF. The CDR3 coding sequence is TGCAGTGCTAGATACAATGAGCAGTTCTTC.

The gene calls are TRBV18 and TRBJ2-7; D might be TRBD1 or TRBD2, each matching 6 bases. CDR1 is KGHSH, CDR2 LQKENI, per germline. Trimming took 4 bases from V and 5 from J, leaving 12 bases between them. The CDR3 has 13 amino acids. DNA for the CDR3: TGTGCCAGCTCACATGGGGGGCTCAACGAGCAGTACTTC. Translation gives CASSHGGLNEQYF.

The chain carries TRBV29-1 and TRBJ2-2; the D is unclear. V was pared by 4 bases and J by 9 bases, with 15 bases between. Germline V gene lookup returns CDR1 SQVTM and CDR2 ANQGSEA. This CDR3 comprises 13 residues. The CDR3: CSVVYGSSRELFF. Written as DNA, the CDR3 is TGCAGCGTTGTTTACGGTTCTTCCCGGGAGCTGTTTTTT.

CDR3 sequence: CASSELGGSYNEQFF. The CDR3 nucleotides read TGTGCCAGCAGTGAACTTGGGGGTTCCTACAATGAGCAGTTCTTC. The V call is TRBV6-1, the J call TRBJ2-1; D is tentatively TRBD1 or TRBD2 (5 bases each). Germline CDR1 reads MNHNS; CDR2 reads SASEGT. The CDR3 consists of 15 residues. V lost 2 bases and J 1 base, leaving 9 bases between the germline ends.